A selection of T cell receptor beta chains follows, all from one sample in a study of T cells in Graves' hyperthyroidism and ophthalmopathy. TCRdb processed the multiplex PCR reads anew with MiXCR; each CDR3 protein has one entry. This sample has hundreds of thousands of distinct CDR3 sequences, with around 13% found just once. Material for sequencing was blood. Receptors originate from a young woman with Graves' hyperthyroidism. Each CDR3 is given with its conserved first and last residue. The order of the fields is J gene, clone size, V gene, D gene, CDR3 length, CDR3 DNA, CDR3 protein. The D gene is left open where the match is weak. The listing skips clone size in some rows; elsewhere it reads once, few, many or a size class.

J: TRBJ2-5
size: many
V: TRBV9
D: TRBD2
length: 14
DNA: TGTGCCAGCACCCCGGGAGGGTGGAAAGAGACCCAGTACTTC
CDR3: CASTPGGWKETQYF

J: TRBJ2-1
size: few
V: TRBV13
D: -
length: 13
DNA: TGTGCCAGCAGCTTAGTGACAGGTCGTGAGCAGTTCTTC
CDR3: CASSLVTGREQFF

J: TRBJ2-1
size: -
V: TRBV7-3
D: -
length: 15
DNA: TGTGCCAGCAGCTTAACTGGGAGCCGGTTTGATGAGCAGTTCTTC
CDR3: CASSLTGSRFDEQFF

J: TRBJ1-2
size: many
V: TRBV18
D: -
length: 16
DNA: TGTGCCAGCTCACCACCGTTCCGGGGGCGCGGCTATGGCTACACCTTC
CDR3: CASSPPFRGRGYGYTF

J: TRBJ2-5
size: few
V: TRBV10-3
D: -
length: 15
DNA: TGTGCCATCAGCCGAGGGACCGCCTTGGAAGAGACCCAGTACTTC
CDR3: CAISRGTALEETQYF

J: TRBJ1-4
size: many
V: TRBV20-1
D: TRBD1
length: 13
DNA: TGCAGTGCTGGAAAGACAGGGGATGAAAAACTGTTTTTT
CDR3: CSAGKTGDEKLFF

J: TRBJ2-3
size: many
V: TRBV3-1
D: -
length: 16
DNA: TGTGCCAGCAGCCGCCGGGTGGGAATAGCTGTAGATACGCAGTATTTT
CDR3: CASSRRVGIAVDTQYF

J: TRBJ1-1
size: -
V: TRBV2
D: -
length: 14
DNA: TGTGCCAGCAGTTACTACACTGAGAACACTGAAGCTTTCTTT
CDR3: CASSYYTENTEAFF

J: TRBJ2-1
size: -
V: TRBV20-1
D: -
length: 15
DNA: TGCAGTGCCATGGGACTTCATAGCTCCTACAATGAGCAGTTCTTC
CDR3: CSAMGLHSSYNEQFF

J: TRBJ2-7
size: -
V: TRBV27
D: TRBD1
length: 14
DNA: TGTGCCAGCAGGCCGGGACAGGGGTACTACGAGCAGTACTTC
CDR3: CASRPGQGYYEQYF

J: TRBJ1-6
size: few
V: TRBV27
D: TRBD1
length: 16
DNA: TGTGCCAGCAGTTTTTCGCAGGACAGGAGAAATTCACCCCTCCACTTT
CDR3: CASSFSQDRRNSPLHF

J: TRBJ1-3
size: -
V: TRBV20-1
D: -
length: 15
DNA: TGCAGTGCTAGAGACCGCAGGGAGTCTGGAAACACCATATATTTT
CDR3: CSARDRRESGNTIYF

J: TRBJ1-1
size: -
V: TRBV18
D: -
length: 16
DNA: TGTGCCAGCTCAGTAGACAGGCCCGTCATGAACACTGAAGCTTTCTTT
CDR3: CASSVDRPVMNTEAFF

J: TRBJ2-1
size: -
V: TRBV3-1
D: -
length: 19
DNA: TGTGCCAGCAGCCAGGACCTCGGATTAGCGAGAACCGACTACAATGAGCAGTTCTTC
CDR3: CASSQDLGLARTDYNEQFF

J: TRBJ2-7
size: many
V: TRBV12-3/TRBV12-4
D: TRBD1
length: 16
DNA: TGTGCCAGCAGTTTAGGGTGGACAGGGGAACCCTACGAGCAGTACTTC
CDR3: CASSLGWTGEPYEQYF

J: TRBJ2-6
size: -
V: TRBV13
D: -
length: 16
DNA: TGTGCCAGCAGCCCCTCCGTCTCCTCTGGGGCCAACGTCCTGACTTTC
CDR3: CASSPSVSSGANVLTF

J: TRBJ2-7
size: many
V: TRBV20-1
D: -
length: 14
DNA: TGCAGTGCTAGTGCCGGGACAATGCCCTACGAGCAGTACTTC
CDR3: CSASAGTMPYEQYF

J: TRBJ2-7
size: -
V: TRBV20-1
D: TRBD2
length: 15
DNA: TGCAGTGCTAGAGATAGGCGGGAGTCCTCCTACGAGCAGTACTTC
CDR3: CSARDRRESSYEQYF

J: TRBJ2-5
size: -
V: TRBV9
D: TRBD1
length: 18
DNA: TGTGCCAGCAGCGTAGCCCCCATGGGGACAGGGTCCCAAGAGACCCAGTACTTC
CDR3: CASSVAPMGTGSQETQYF

J: TRBJ2-7
size: -
V: TRBV7-6
D: TRBD2
length: 16
DNA: TGTGCCAGCAGCCCGTACACTAGCGGGAGGGTCTACGAGCAGTACTTC
CDR3: CASSPYTSGRVYEQYF

J: TRBJ1-2
size: -
V: TRBV14
D: -
length: 15
DNA: TGTGCCAGCAGCCCAGGGTTTCGCCTTAACTATGGCTACACCTTC
CDR3: CASSPGFRLNYGYTF

J: TRBJ2-7
size: -
V: TRBV4-3
D: TRBD2
length: 15
DNA: TGCGCCAGCAGCCAAGTAAGGGAGGGCCGGAACGAGCAGTACTTC
CDR3: CASSQVREGRNEQYF

J: TRBJ1-4
size: -
V: TRBV12-3/TRBV12-4
D: -
length: 13
DNA: TGTGCCAGCAGGCGGGGTCCTCATGAAAAACTGTTTTTT
CDR3: CASRRGPHEKLFF

J: TRBJ2-1
size: few
V: TRBV5-4
D: -
length: 11
DNA: TGTGCCAGCAGCTTGGGGTTTGAGCAGTTCTTC
CDR3: CASSLGFEQFF

J: TRBJ1-5
size: many
V: TRBV20-1
D: -
length: 16
DNA: TGCAGTGCTAGAGCCATTGGCGGGGCTTTCAATCAGCCCCAGCATTTT
CDR3: CSARAIGGAFNQPQHF

J: TRBJ1-5
size: few
V: TRBV18
D: -
length: 17
DNA: TGTGCCAGCTCTCTCTATGGGGGGGCATCTAGCAATCAGCCCCAGCATTTT
CDR3: CASSLYGGASSNQPQHF

J: TRBJ1-1
size: -
V: TRBV6-2/TRBV6-3
D: -
length: 13
DNA: TGTGCCAGCAGTGTCAGGGAGGAAACTGAAGCTTTCTTT
CDR3: CASSVREETEAFF

J: TRBJ1-3
size: many
V: TRBV11-1
D: -
length: 15
DNA: TGTGCCAGCAGCCGCGGTCGGGCTTCTGGAAACACCATATATTTT
CDR3: CASSRGRASGNTIYF

J: TRBJ2-5
size: many
V: TRBV11-2
D: -
length: 15
DNA: TGTGCCAGCAGCTTAGATCAAGGATTACAGGGGACCCAGTACTTC
CDR3: CASSLDQGLQGTQYF

J: TRBJ2-1
size: many
V: TRBV27
D: TRBD2
length: 15
DNA: TGTGCCAGCAGTTCCGGGTCTAGCGGGAGGAATGAGCAGTTCTTC
CDR3: CASSSGSSGRNEQFF

J: TRBJ2-7
size: -
V: TRBV11-2
D: TRBD2
length: 18
DNA: TGTGCCAGCAGCCGCGGGGCCCCCGATAGCGGGAGGGCCTACGAGCAGTACTTC
CDR3: CASSRGAPDSGRAYEQYF

J: TRBJ1-2
size: many
V: TRBV27
D: -
length: 15
DNA: TGTGCCAGCAGTTTATTTGGCGGTGACGACTATGGCTACACCTTC
CDR3: CASSLFGGDDYGYTF

J: TRBJ2-7
size: many
V: TRBV2
D: -
length: 13
DNA: TGTGCCAGCACCTTACATATCTCCTACGAGCAGTACTTC
CDR3: CASTLHISYEQYF

J: TRBJ2-3
size: -
V: TRBV10-3
D: -
length: 13
DNA: TGTGCCATCGGGGGACATGGAACAGATACGCAGTATTTT
CDR3: CAIGGHGTDTQYF

J: TRBJ2-2
size: few
V: TRBV12-3/TRBV12-4
D: -
length: 18
DNA: TGTGCCAGCAATTCCCGGACAGGAGGGAGCCCGAACACCGGGGAGCTGTTTTTT
CDR3: CASNSRTGGSPNTGELFF

J: TRBJ2-3
size: few
V: TRBV29-1
D: -
length: 14
DNA: TGCAGCACCATCAGGTGGGGGAACACAGATACGCAGTATTTT
CDR3: CSTIRWGNTDTQYF

J: TRBJ1-3
size: -
V: TRBV20-1
D: -
length: 15
DNA: TGCAGTGCCCCTATACCCCGATCCTCTGGAAACACCATATATTTT
CDR3: CSAPIPRSSGNTIYF

J: TRBJ2-2
size: -
V: TRBV9
D: -
length: 17
DNA: TGTGCCAGCGGCAATCAGGTCGCGGAAGCGAACACCGGGGAGCTGTTTTTT
CDR3: CASGNQVAEANTGELFF

J: TRBJ2-7
size: many
V: TRBV9
D: TRBD1
length: 14
DNA: TGTGCCAGCAGCGTAGGGACAGGGACCTACGAGCAGTACTTC
CDR3: CASSVGTGTYEQYF

J: TRBJ1-2
size: -
V: TRBV10-2
D: TRBD1
length: 14
DNA: TGCGCCAGCACGGACAGGGGGCATGGAGGAGGCTACACCTTC
CDR3: CASTDRGHGGGYTF

J: TRBJ2-1
size: few
V: TRBV6-2/TRBV6-3
D: TRBD2
length: 16
DNA: TGTGCCAGCAGATCGGGACTAGCGGGGCCTTACAATGAGCAGTTCTTC
CDR3: CASRSGLAGPYNEQFF

J: TRBJ2-5
size: many
V: TRBV5-8
D: -
length: 15
DNA: TGTGCCAGCAGCCCTAGGACGTGGTACCAAGAGACCCAGTACTTC
CDR3: CASSPRTWYQETQYF

J: TRBJ1-1
size: few
V: TRBV10-3
D: TRBD1
length: 14
DNA: TGTGCCATCAGCCTGGGACAGACGAACACTGAAGCTTTCTTT
CDR3: CAISLGQTNTEAFF

J: TRBJ2-1
size: -
V: TRBV4-3
D: TRBD2
length: 14
DNA: TGCGCCAGCAGCCAGAGGGAGGGCGGGGAGGAGCAGTTCTTC
CDR3: CASSQREGGEEQFF

J: TRBJ1-4
size: -
V: TRBV25-1
D: -
length: 16
DNA: TGTGCCAGCAGTGACCAAAGGACAGCTTACGATGAAAAACTGTTTTTT
CDR3: CASSDQRTAYDEKLFF

J: TRBJ2-5
size: -
V: TRBV3-1
D: TRBD2
length: 15
DNA: TGTGCCAGCAGCCACCCCGTGGCTGGCCGGGGGGCCCAGTACTTC
CDR3: CASSHPVAGRGAQYF

J: TRBJ2-1
size: few
V: TRBV6-1
D: -
length: 14
DNA: TGTGCCAGCAGACACGGACAGTTTTTCAATGAGCAGTTCTTC
CDR3: CASRHGQFFNEQFF

J: TRBJ1-4
size: -
V: TRBV6-2/TRBV6-3
D: -
length: 13
DNA: TGTGCCAACACTCTTATATGGGGGGAAAAACTGTCTTTT
CDR3: CANTLIWGEKLSF

J: TRBJ2-7
size: many
V: TRBV2
D: TRBD2
length: 15
DNA: TGTGCCAGCAGTGAATGGGAGGGAGTCAGGAACGAGCAGTACTTC
CDR3: CASSEWEGVRNEQYF

J: TRBJ2-3
size: many
V: TRBV2
D: -
length: 15
DNA: TGTGCCAGCAGTGGGCTATCAACTAGCACAGATACGCAGTATTTT
CDR3: CASSGLSTSTDTQYF

J: TRBJ1-6
size: few
V: TRBV6-1
D: -
length: 13
DNA: TGTGCCTCCCGGCAGACAGTTACCTCACCCCTCCACTTT
CDR3: CASRQTVTSPLHF

J: TRBJ1-2
size: many
V: TRBV20-1
D: -
length: 13
DNA: TGCAGTGCTAGACTCGCAACAGACTATGGCTACACCTTC
CDR3: CSARLATDYGYTF

J: TRBJ1-5
size: many
V: TRBV18
D: -
length: 16
DNA: TGTGCCAGCTCGCGAACGGGCGGAGAAAGCAATCAGCCCCAGCATTTT
CDR3: CASSRTGGESNQPQHF

J: TRBJ2-1
size: many
V: TRBV7-2
D: TRBD2
length: 16
DNA: TGTGCCAGCAGCCCACCGGGACTAGCGGGAGTCGGGGAGCAGTTCTTC
CDR3: CASSPPGLAGVGEQFF